This T cell receptor (beta chain) is drawn from a study of post-analysis software for immune sequencing data. Broader study findings: In patients, five or six TRBV segments were more frequent than in controls, with TRBV5-6, TRBV5-1 and TRBV20-1 among them.

CDR3 size: 16 residues. Germline loops: CDR1 SGHTA, CDR2 FQGNSA. V was cut by 5 bases and J by 2 bases, with 19 bases left in between. This clonotype was seen ten or more times. Its antigen is as yet unknown. Every TCR beta cDNA library bore unique molecular identifiers. About 540,000 cDNA molecules were obtained from 1 to 10 million T cells. TCRdb reprocessed the PCR reads with MiXCR, giving one entry per CDR3 protein. The top ten hold about 1.5% of the sample, which has roughly 620,000 distinct CDR3 sequences, around 40% seen once. The chain employs TRBV7-2 and TRBJ2-7; tentative D call: TRBD1 (6 bases). The receptor was isolated from a girl aged 10-17 years with multiple sclerosis. Sequencing input: blood. The CDR3 DNA is TGTGCCAGCAGCCCCAGGGGTGGGGACATGGCCTACGAGCAGTACTTC. Amino acid sequence: CASSPRGGDMAYEQYF. The variable domain in full, with the rest retrieved from reference TRBV7-2 and TRBJ2-7, is GAGVSQSPSNKVTEKGKDVELRCDPISGHTALYWYRQSLGQGLEFLIYFQGNSAPDKSGLPSDRFSAERTGGSVSTLTIQRTQQEDSAVYLCASSPRGGDMAYEQYFGPGTRLTVT.